This T cell receptor beta chain was sequenced in a study of shared clonotypes between healthy human individuals. This CDR3 has 13 amino acids. Germline CDR1 SNHLY, CDR2 FYNNEI. The V gene lost 6 bases and the J gene lost 4 bases, with 9 bases spanning the gap. Libraries were prepared by immunoSEQ multiplex PCR; TCRdb keeps only in-frame clonotypes and omits some of them. Of some 1,600,000 clones listed, around 98% were seen once; the top ten hold about 0.45%. Sequencing was performed on naive CD4+ T cells sorted from blood. Subset here: CD45RA+ positively selected. The receptor's source is a young man in good health. The genes are TRBV2 and TRBJ1-4, with D maybe TRBD1 (5 bases). This CDR3 reads CASRMGGNEKLFF. The CDR3 DNA sequence: TGTGCCAGCAGGATGGGGGGTAATGAAAAACTGTTTTTT.